Reported below is one T cell receptor (beta chain). Trimming took 6 bases from V and 4 from J, leaving 21 bases between them. This CDR3 region has 16 residues. CDR1 is SGHVS and CDR2 is FQNEAQ in the germline V gene. The data belong to a study of OX40 agonist ivuxolimab in advanced cancers. Across the study: Ivuxolimab is a fully human IgG2 antibody that activates OX40 (CD134). From 23 to 79 years was the age range, with a mean of around 60 years, and over 70% were male.

Libraries were prepared by immunoSEQ multiplex PCR; TCRdb keeps only in-frame clonotypes and omits some of them. The data contain fewer than 200,000 clones, roughly 94% of them singletons. The source material was CD4+ or CD8+ T cells sorted from blood, sampled in a trial of the OX40 agonist ivuxolimab. The gene calls are TRBV7-8 and TRBJ1-1; D is possibly TRBD1 (5 bases). The sequence derives from an adult with an advanced solid tumor such as melanoma, head and neck, liver or kidney cancer. The CDR3 DNA sequence: TGTGCCAGCAGTCGGAGAGCCGGGACCCGGGGCACTGAAGCTTTCTTT. Its translation is CASSRRAGTRGTEAFF.